The present T cell receptor (beta chain) was sequenced within a study of T cells in Graves' hyperthyroidism and ophthalmopathy. Amplification of TCR beta CDR3 regions was performed using RNA transcripts as template. Carried out on the TCR CDR3, a first-round RT-PCR used the HTBI primer set. TCRdb reprocessed the multiplex PCR reads via MiXCR and lists one record per CDR3 protein. The table includes some 550,000 distinct CDR3 sequences, around 20% detected once. Patients aged 18 to 65 with hyperthyroidism were newly diagnosed, with duration under 2 months. V was shortened by 3 bases and J by 4 bases, with 12 bases between the two germline ends. Germline assignment: CDR1 DFQATT and CDR2 SNEGSKA (reference sequence). This CDR3 spans 13 amino acids. This clonotype was detected many times.

Source material: blood. The TCR sequence derives from a man between 18 and 35 years old with Graves' hyperthyroidism. The J gene is TRBJ1-1, the V gene TRBV20-1; D is perhaps TRBD1 (5 bases). In DNA, the CDR3 is TGCAGTGCTAGTCAGGGTTTAGGCACTGAAGCTTTCTTT. Its protein product is CSASQGLGTEAFF.